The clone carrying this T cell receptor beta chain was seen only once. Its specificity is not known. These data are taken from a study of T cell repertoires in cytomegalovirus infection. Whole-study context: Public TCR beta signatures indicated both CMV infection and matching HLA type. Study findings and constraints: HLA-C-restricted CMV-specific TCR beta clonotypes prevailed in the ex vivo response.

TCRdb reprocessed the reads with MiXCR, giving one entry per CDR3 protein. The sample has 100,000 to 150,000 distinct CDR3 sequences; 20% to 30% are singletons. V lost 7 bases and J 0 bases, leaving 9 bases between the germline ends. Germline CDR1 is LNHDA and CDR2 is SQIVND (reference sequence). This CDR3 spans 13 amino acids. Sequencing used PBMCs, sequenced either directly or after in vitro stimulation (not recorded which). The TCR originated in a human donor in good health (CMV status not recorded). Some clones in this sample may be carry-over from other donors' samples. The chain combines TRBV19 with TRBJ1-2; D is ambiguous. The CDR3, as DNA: TGTGCCAGTACCGCCGACACTAACTATGGCTACACCTTC. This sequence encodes CASTADTNYGYTF.